These 13 T cell receptor beta chains were all obtained from the same sample, sequenced in a study of cytotoxic CD8 clonotypes in ibrutinib-treated CLL. Here immunoSEQ multiplex PCR was the method, and the copy in TCRdb shows in-frame clones only, minus some. This sample has tens of thousands of clones, with around 83% found just once. Here the sequenced sample was PBMCs, taken before ibrutinib treatment. The receptors stem from a human donor with chronic lymphocytic leukemia.

This clone occurred once. The gene calls are TRBV7-2 and TRBJ2-5; a possible D gene is TRBD1 (6 bases). Trimming cost V 4 bases and J 4 bases, with 13 bases left between them. CDR3 length: 14 residues. Germline V CDR1 and CDR2: SGHTA, FQGNSA. The CDR3 sequence is CASSSGHRGETQYF. The CDR3 DNA sequence: TGTGCCAGCAGCTCGGGACACCGGGGAGAGACCCAGTACTTC. Filled out from reference TRBV7-2 and TRBJ2-5, the complete variable domain reads GAGVSQSPSNKVTEKGKDVELRCDPISGHTALYWYRQSLGQGLEFLIYFQGNSAPDKSGLPSDRFSAERTGGSVSTLTIQRTQQEDSAVYLCASSSGHRGETQYFGPGTRLLVL.

V and J are TRBV25-1 and TRBJ1-2; 8 bases are shared with TRBD1. V was clipped by 7 bases and J by 4 bases; unmatched bases: 5. The CDR3 contains 13 residues. Germline CDR1 MGHDK, CDR2 SYGVNS. The CDR3: CASTGGGIYGYTF. The CDR3 nucleotides read TGTGCCAGCACAGGGGGCGGCATCTATGGCTACACCTTC.

V gene TRBV27 combines with J gene TRBJ2-5; TRBD2 matches 14 bases. Per germline, CDR1 MNHEY and CDR2 SMNVEV (reference sequence). The CDR3 is 17 residues long. V shed 2 bases, J shed 4 bases, and the junction held 6 bases outside the gene matches. The CDR3 DNA sequence: TGTGCCAGCAGTTTAGCCTGGACTAGCGGGAGGTCAGAGACCCAGTACTTC. As protein: CASSLAWTSGRSETQYF.

The gene calls are TRBV11-2 and TRBJ2-1; 7 nucleotides match TRBD1. CDR1 and CDR2 from the germline V gene are SGHAT and FQNNGV. V lost 5 bases to trimming and J lost 6 bases; unmatched junction nucleotides: 10. This CDR3 is 15 amino acids long. CDR3 region: CASSPSGTVSNEQFF. The CDR3 coding sequence is TGTGCCAGCAGCCCGTCCGGGACAGTGAGCAATGAGCAGTTCTTC.

The V call is TRBV6-5, the J call TRBJ2-1; 8 bases fit TRBD2. CDR1 is MNHEY and CDR2 is SVGAGI in the germline V gene. The CDR3 is 15 residues long. J lost 0 bases, V lost 6 bases, and 4 bases had no gene match. CDR3: CASSGSGSSYNEQFF. For the CDR3, the DNA is TGTGCCAGCAGCGGCAGCGGGAGCTCCTACAATGAGCAGTTCTTC.

In its sample, this clone was seen a few times. J is TRBJ2-1 and V is TRBV14; D is undetermined. With 2 bases removed from V and 2 bases from J, the gap between germline ends came to 10 bases. The CDR3 has 15 amino acids. The V gene's germline CDR1 is SGHDN and CDR2 FVKESK. CDR3 amino acids: CASSQSGPPYNEQFF. The CDR3 DNA reads as TGTGCCAGCAGCCAATCAGGACCCCCCTACAATGAGCAGTTCTTC.

The gene calls are TRBV6-4 and TRBJ2-1, with D maybe TRBD2 (6 bases). Trimming cost V 0 bases and J 0 bases, with 9 bases left between them. This CDR3 comprises 16 residues. Germline assignment: CDR1 MRHNA and CDR2 SNTAGT. For the CDR3, the DNA is TGTGCCAGCAGTGACTCGTTCGGGAGCTCCTACAATGAGCAGTTCTTC. Encoded protein: CASSDSFGSSYNEQFF.

The CDR3 is CASSDRDRGREKLFF. DNA of the CDR3: TGCGCCAGCAGCGACCGGGACAGGGGGCGAGAAAAACTGTTTTTT. The chain couples TRBV5-1 to TRBJ1-4; TRBD1 matches at 12 bases. Trimming removed 4 bases from V and 8 bases from J; junction bases left unmatched: 6. The germline gives CDR1 SGHRS, CDR2 YFSETQ. This CDR3 is 15 amino acids long.

This chain links TRBV19 with TRBJ1-2; TRBD1 is a possible D gene (6 bases). Germline V gene data show CDR1 as LNHDA and CDR2 as SQIVND (reference sequence). V lost 8 bases, J lost 2 bases, and 15 bases lay in between. The CDR3 has 14 amino acids. The chain's CDR3 is CASAGGQGNYGYTF. In DNA, the CDR3 is TGTGCCAGTGCTGGTGGGCAGGGGAACTATGGCTACACCTTC. Based on the CDR3 plus reference TRBV19 and TRBJ1-2, the full variable domain is DGGITQSPKYLFRKEGQNVTLSCEQNLNHDAMYWYRQDPGQGLRLIYYSQIVNDFQKGDIAEGYSVSREKKESFPLTVTSAQKNPTAFYLCASAGGQGNYGYTFGSGTRLTVV.

The V gene is TRBV7-9, the J gene TRBJ2-7; 8 bases align to TRBD1. The germline gives CDR1 SEHNR, CDR2 FQNEAQ (reference sequence). The CDR3 has 14 amino acids. The V segment lost 5 bases and the J segment 4 bases; nucleotides outside the gene matches: 7. CDR3 protein: CASSPDRVRYEQYF. As DNA, the CDR3 is TGTGCCAGCAGCCCGGACAGGGTGCGGTACGAGCAGTACTTC.

This rearrangement joins TRBV5-1 to TRBJ1-1; TRBD1 aligns across 8 bases. The CDR3 totals 15 residues. The V gene end was trimmed by 0 bases and the J gene end by 7 bases; junction bases not matched to a gene: 8. Germline V gene lookup returns CDR1 SGHRS and CDR2 YFSETQ. CDR3 DNA: TGCGCCAGCAGCTTGGAGGCAGGGGGCGGCTATGAAGCTTTCTTT. Translated: CASSLEAGGGYEAFF.

The DNA for the CDR3 is TGTGCCAGCTCAACAACAGGGGAGGCTAATGAAAAACTGTTTTTT. This encodes CASSTTGEANEKLFF. The chain couples TRBV18 to TRBJ1-4, with TRBD1 matching 7 bases. The germline V gene encodes CDR1 KGHSH and CDR2 LQKENI. Trimming removed 5 bases from V and 3 bases from J; junction bases left unmatched: 6. The CDR3 has 15 residues.

The chain couples TRBV5-1 to TRBJ1-4, with D tentatively TRBD1 (5 bases). CDR1 and CDR2 from the germline V gene are SGHRS and YFSETQ. The CDR3 length is 15 residues. V dropped 4 bases and J dropped 2 bases, with 12 bases sitting between them. CDR3 in DNA: TGCGCCAGCAGCCTCGGGACGTCGACTAATGAAAAACTGTTTTTT. This codes for CASSLGTSTNEKLFF.